This entry concerns a single T cell receptor beta chain. Antigen specificity is unknown. These data are taken from a study of T cells in tuberculosis. Study details: IGRA-negative adolescents, IGRA-positive adolescents with latent tuberculosis and adults with active tuberculosis formed this South African cohort. PBMC were archived before or within 7 days of starting treatment. Whole-study results and caveats: Active tuberculosis TCR-alpha repertoires lay closer to GMM-specific TCRs than IGRA-negative controls, suggesting clonal expansion.

The time point is: new active TB diagnosis, blood taken before or within 7 days of starting treatment. The CDR3 covers 15 residues. Germline CDR1 reads SNHLY; CDR2 reads FYNNEI. The V gene lost 3 bases and the J gene lost 0 bases, with 12 bases spanning the gap. Measured with immunoSEQ multiplex PCR; TCRdb has only the in-frame clones, and not every one. The table records about 49,000 clones, roughly 95% of them present only once. This chain joins TRBV2 and TRBJ2-7, with D possibly TRBD2 on 5 matching bases. The source material was PBMCs, sampled at tuberculosis diagnosis. The clonotype originates from an adult with tuberculosis. CDR3 sequence reads: CASSEDFPSSYEQYF. The CDR3 nucleotides read TGTGCCAGCAGTGAGGACTTTCCAAGCTCCTACGAGCAGTACTTC.